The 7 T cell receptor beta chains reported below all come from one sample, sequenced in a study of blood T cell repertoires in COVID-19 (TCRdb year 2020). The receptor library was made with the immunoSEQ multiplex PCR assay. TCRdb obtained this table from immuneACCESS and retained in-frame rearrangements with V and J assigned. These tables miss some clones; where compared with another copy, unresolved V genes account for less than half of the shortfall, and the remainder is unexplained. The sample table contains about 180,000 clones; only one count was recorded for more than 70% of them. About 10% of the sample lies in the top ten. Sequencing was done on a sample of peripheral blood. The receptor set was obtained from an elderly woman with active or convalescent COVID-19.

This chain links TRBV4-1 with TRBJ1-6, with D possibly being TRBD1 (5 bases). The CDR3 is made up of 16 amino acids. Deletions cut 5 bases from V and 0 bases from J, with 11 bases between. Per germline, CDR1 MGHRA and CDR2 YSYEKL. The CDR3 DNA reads TGCGCCAGCAGCTTCGACAGAACCTCCTATAATTCACCCCTCCACTTT. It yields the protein CASSFDRTSYNSPLHF.

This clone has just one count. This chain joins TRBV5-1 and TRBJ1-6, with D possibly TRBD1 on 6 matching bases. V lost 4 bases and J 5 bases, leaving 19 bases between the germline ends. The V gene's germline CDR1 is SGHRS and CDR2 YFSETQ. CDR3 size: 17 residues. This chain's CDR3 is CASSERGGAVNNSPLHF. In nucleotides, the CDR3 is TGCGCCAGCAGCGAAAGGGGGGGGGCTGTCAATAATTCACCCCTCCACTTT.

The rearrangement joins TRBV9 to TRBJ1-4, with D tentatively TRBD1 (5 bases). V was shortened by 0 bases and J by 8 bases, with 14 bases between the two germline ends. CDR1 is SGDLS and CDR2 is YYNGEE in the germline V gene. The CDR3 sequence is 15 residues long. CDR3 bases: TGTGCCAGCAGCGTAGGGGTCAGGGAGGGGGAAAAACTGTTTTTT. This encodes CASSVGVREGEKLFF.

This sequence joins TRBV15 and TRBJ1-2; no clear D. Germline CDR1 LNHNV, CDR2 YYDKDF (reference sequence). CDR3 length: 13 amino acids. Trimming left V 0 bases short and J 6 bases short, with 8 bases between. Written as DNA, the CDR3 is TGTGCCACCAGCAGAGACTTACTCGATGGCTACACCTTC. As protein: CATSRDLLDGYTF. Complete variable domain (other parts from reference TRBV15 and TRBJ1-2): DAMVIQNPRYQVTQFGKPVTLSCSQTLNHNVMYWYQQKSSQAPKLLFHYYDKDFNNEADTPDNFQSRRPNTSFCFLDIRSPGLGDTAMYLCATSRDLLDGYTFGSGTRLTVV.

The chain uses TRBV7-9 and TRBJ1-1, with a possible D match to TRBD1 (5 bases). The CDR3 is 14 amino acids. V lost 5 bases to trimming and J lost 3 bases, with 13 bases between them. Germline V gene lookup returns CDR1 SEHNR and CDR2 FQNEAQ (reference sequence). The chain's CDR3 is CASSPPGVDTEAFF. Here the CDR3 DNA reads TGTGCCAGCAGCCCACCGGGGGTGGACACTGAAGCTTTCTTT.

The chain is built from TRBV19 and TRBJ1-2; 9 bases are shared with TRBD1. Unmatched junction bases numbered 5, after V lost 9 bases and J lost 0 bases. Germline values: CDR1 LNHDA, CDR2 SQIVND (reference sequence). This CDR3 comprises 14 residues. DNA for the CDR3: TGTGCCAGCTGGACAGGGGAAACTAACTATGGCTACACCTTC. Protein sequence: CASWTGETNYGYTF.

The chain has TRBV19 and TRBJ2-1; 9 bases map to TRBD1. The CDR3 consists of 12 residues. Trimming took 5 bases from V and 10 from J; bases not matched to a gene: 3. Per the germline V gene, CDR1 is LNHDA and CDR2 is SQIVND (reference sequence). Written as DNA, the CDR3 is TGTGCCAGTAGTGCACAGGGGGCCGAGCAGTTCTTC. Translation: CASSAQGAEQFF.